The following is a T cell receptor beta chain sequence with its context. This entry comes from a study of blood T cell repertoires in COVID-19. Across the whole study: Spain, Italy and the United States supplied samples that represented acute and convalescent COVID-19.

CDR1 and CDR2 from the germline V gene are SGHRS and YFSETQ. The V segment lost 5 bases and the J segment 2 bases; nucleotides outside the gene matches: 4. This CDR3 contains 14 residues. Original processing notes: Researchers report that nucleated cell counts were estimated from reference gene primer amplification. Sequencing was performed with immunoSEQ multiplex PCR; in TCRdb, only in-frame clones are kept and a portion is missing. V, J and clone size reflect that table, while D and trimming were determined from the DNA. Of more than 120,000 clones in the sample, 70% to 90% were seen once. The sequence was obtained from a human donor in a cohort sampled during active COVID-19. What was sequenced was peripheral blood. The J gene is TRBJ2-5, the V gene TRBV5-1, with TRBD1 matching 9 bases. CDR3 amino acids: CASRPGTGQETQYF. The CDR3 DNA follows: TGCGCCAGCAGGCCCGGGACAGGGCAAGAGACCCAGTACTTC.